The 27 T cell receptor beta chains below come from one sample, sequenced in a study of cytotoxic CD8 clonotypes in ibrutinib-treated CLL. The data were produced by immunoSEQ multiplex PCR, yet TCRdb's version contains in-frame clones alone and is incomplete. The sample yields about 300,000 clones, roughly 70% seen once. This material consisted of PBMCs, taken after 36 months of ibrutinib treatment. The source is a human donor with chronic lymphocytic leukemia.

This clone was found a few times. V is TRBV19 and J is TRBJ1-2; TRBD1 might be the D (5 bases). Looked up from germline, CDR1 is LNHDA and CDR2 is SQIVND (reference sequence). V was pared by 6 bases and J by 8 bases, with 19 bases between. The CDR3 spans 14 residues. The CDR3 nucleotides read TGTGCCAGTAGAAATCGTGCCCAAGGGGCCGGCTACACCTTC. The encoded protein is CASRNRAQGAGYTF.

The chain couples TRBV7-2 to TRBJ2-1; D remains ambiguous. Germline CDR1 SGHTA, CDR2 FQGNSA. This CDR3 is 12 amino acids long. Trimming stripped 5 bases from V and 7 bases from J, with 9 bases between. The CDR3 bases are TGTGCCAGCAGCCTCGGGTGGAATGAGCAGTTCTTC. It encodes CASSLGWNEQFF.

This sequence joins TRBV4-2 and TRBJ1-1; D might be TRBD1 (6 bases). The V gene lost 1 base and the J gene lost 5 bases, with 23 bases spanning the gap. The CDR3 extends over 18 amino acids. From germline, CDR1 is LGHNA and CDR2 YNFKEQ. CDR3 sequence (DNA): TGTGCCAGCAGCCAAGGGGGTCTGAGGTCAGGGGCGCGGACTGAAGCTTTCTTT. This sequence encodes CASSQGGLRSGARTEAFF.

This clone turned up a few times. V is TRBV6-1 and J is TRBJ2-3; D is perhaps TRBD2 (6 bases). The V and J ends lost 4 bases and 2 bases respectively, with 7 bases between them. Germline assignment: CDR1 MNHNS and CDR2 SASEGT. The CDR3 is 13 amino acids. The CDR3 protein is CASSGRVTDTQYF. The CDR3, as DNA: TGTGCCAGCAGTGGGAGGGTCACAGATACGCAGTATTTT.

This chain links TRBV29-1 with TRBJ2-2, with D perhaps assigned TRBD1 or TRBD2 (9 bases each). V was cut by 7 bases and J by 0 bases, with 42 bases left in between. This CDR3 comprises 24 residues. Germline assignment: CDR1 SQVTM and CDR2 ANQGSEA. The CDR3 region is CSGQPLQGAKIAGEGTTNTGELFF. CDR3 bases: TGCAGCGGCCAGCCCCTACAGGGGGCGAAAATAGCGGGAGAGGGGACGACGAACACCGGGGAGCTGTTTTTT.

This rearrangement joins TRBV9 to TRBJ2-1; TRBD2 matches at 9 bases. This CDR3 has 15 amino acids. Unmatched junction bases numbered 5, after V lost 0 bases and J lost 7 bases. Germline CDR1 and CDR2: SGDLS and YYNGEE. CDR3: CASSVEAGGLNEQFF. DNA for the CDR3: TGTGCCAGCAGCGTAGAGGCGGGGGGGCTTAATGAGCAGTTCTTC.

Only a few counts were recorded for this clone. This chain connects TRBV5-4 to TRBJ2-7; D is possibly TRBD1 or TRBD2 (5 bases each). From germline, CDR1 is SGHNT and CDR2 YYREEE (reference sequence). The V end was cut by 1 base, the J end by 4 bases, with 15 bases between. CDR3 length: 15 residues. The CDR3 loop is CASSLFRGREYEQYF. The CDR3 DNA reads as TGTGCCAGCAGCTTGTTCCGGGGCCGAGAATACGAGCAGTACTTC.

The chain joins TRBV11-1 to TRBJ2-7; 10 nucleotides line up with TRBD1. After removal of 6 bases from V and 6 bases from J, the junction contained 8 bases not matched to a gene. Per the germline V gene, CDR1 is SGHAT and CDR2 is FQDESV (reference sequence). The CDR3 contains 14 residues. The CDR3 loop is CASRPDRGRPEQYF. In DNA, the CDR3 is TGTGCCAGCAGGCCCGACAGGGGGCGACCCGAGCAGTACTTC.

This clone was counted a single time. This chain connects TRBV2 to TRBJ1-2; D remains ambiguous. CDR3 size: 14 residues. Germline V lookup: CDR1 SNHLY, CDR2 FYNNEI. Trimming pared 4 bases from V and 6 bases from J, leaving 15 bases between. The CDR3 loop reads CASSGRRRFDGYTF. CDR3 nucleotides: TGTGCCAGCAGTGGTCGACGGCGCTTTGATGGCTACACCTTC.

The gene calls are TRBV7-7 and TRBJ2-7; a possible D gene is TRBD1 (6 bases). The germline gives CDR1 SSHAT, CDR2 FNYEAQ (reference sequence). Trimming left V 1 base short and J 3 bases short, with 13 bases between. This CDR3 contains 15 residues. The CDR3 loop reads CASSLGQASHYEQYF. In nucleotides, the CDR3 is TGTGCCAGCAGCTTAGGACAGGCGTCCCACTACGAGCAGTACTTC.

V usage is TRBV2 and J usage is TRBJ2-3; TRBD2 is a possible D gene (5 bases). The CDR3 totals 13 residues. Germline lookup yields CDR1 SNHLY and CDR2 FYNNEI. With 6 bases removed from V and 4 bases from J, the gap between germline ends came to 11 bases. In DNA form, the CDR3 reads TGTGCCAGCAGCCTACTAGACCCAGATACGCAGTATTTT. This translates into CASSLLDPDTQYF.

The chain uses TRBV2 and TRBJ2-1, with D perhaps given as TRBD1 or TRBD2 (6 bases each). Germline-derived CDR1 and CDR2 are SNHLY and FYNNEI. Trimming left V 7 bases short and J 3 bases short, with 16 bases between. The CDR3 spans 15 residues. CDR3 loop: CASIPRGAVYNEQFF. CDR3 bases: TGTGCCAGCATCCCAAGGGGGGCAGTCTACAATGAGCAGTTCTTC.

This chain uses TRBV6-1 with TRBJ1-1, with D perhaps TRBD1 (5 bases). Germline CDR1 and CDR2: MNHNS and SASEGT. V lost 10 bases and J lost 4, with 22 bases in between. The CDR3 contains 15 residues. The CDR3 DNA is TGTGCCACCAAGGCGACAGTCATCTCGGGCACTGAAGCTTTCTTT. Encoded protein: CATKATVISGTEAFF.

This sequence joins TRBV5-4 and TRBJ1-1; a possible D gene is TRBD1 (6 bases). The CDR3 spans 16 residues. Trimming took off 7 bases at V and 0 bases at J, with 19 bases between the two ends. Germline-derived CDR1 and CDR2 are SGHNT and YYREEE (reference sequence). The CDR3 coding sequence is TGTGCCAGCCATCCCTCAGGGAGGGGGGTGAACACTGAAGCTTTCTTT. Its protein product is CASHPSGRGVNTEAFF.

The chain employs TRBV7-8 and TRBJ2-7; TRBD1 aligns across 8 bases. The ends lost 4 bases at V and 3 bases at J; junction bases unmatched: 8. From germline, CDR1 is SGHVS and CDR2 FQNEAQ. The CDR3 is 15 residues long. CDR3 sequence reads: CASSWQEDRGYEQYF. DNA for the CDR3: TGTGCCAGCAGCTGGCAAGAAGACAGGGGCTACGAGCAGTACTTC.

This rearrangement joins TRBV29-1 to TRBJ2-7; 11 bases agree with TRBD2. The J segment lost 2 bases and the V segment lost 3 bases, leaving 6 bases of the junction unmatched. The V gene's germline CDR1 is SQVTM and CDR2 ANQGSEA. This CDR3 has 15 amino acids. In nucleotides, the CDR3 is TGCAGCGTTGACGGGGGACTAGCGGCGCCCTACGAGCAGTACTTC. Protein product: CSVDGGLAAPYEQYF.

The chain links TRBV6-5 to TRBJ2-7; D not resolved. Germline CDR1 and CDR2: MNHEY and SVGAGI. The CDR3 extends over 14 amino acids. V shed 0 bases and J shed 2 bases, with 8 bases lying between them. This CDR3 is CASSYSTNPYEQYF. In DNA, the CDR3 is TGTGCCAGCAGTTACTCTACAAATCCCTACGAGCAGTACTTC.

The V call is TRBV4-1, the J call TRBJ1-4; TRBD1 might be the D (5 bases). Germline V lookup: CDR1 MGHRA, CDR2 YSYEKL. The CDR3 has 16 residues. Trimming stripped 4 bases from V and 0 bases from J, with 12 bases between. The CDR3 sequence: CASSLERQSTNEKLFF. In DNA form, the CDR3 reads TGCGCCAGCAGCCTCGAGAGACAGTCAACTAATGAAAAACTGTTTTTT.

In this sample, this clone turned up a few times. The V and J genes are TRBV10-3 and TRBJ1-2, with D unclear. CDR3 length equals 12 residues. Trimming took off 0 bases at V and 7 bases at J, with 6 bases between the two ends. Germline V gene lookup returns CDR1 ENHRY and CDR2 SYGVKD. CDR3 bases: TGTGCCATCAGTGAGTCTCTCAGTGGCTACACCTTC. It codes for CAISESLSGYTF.

The gene calls are TRBV29-1 and TRBJ2-3, with D possibly TRBD2 on 5 matching bases. Looked up from germline, CDR1 is SQVTM and CDR2 is ANQGSEA. The CDR3 contains 15 residues. The V and J ends lost 6 bases and 3 bases respectively, with 19 bases between them. The chain's CDR3 is CSVSGISTGTDTQYF. DNA for the CDR3: TGCAGCGTCTCCGGGATTTCCACCGGAACAGATACGCAGTATTTT.

V usage is TRBV29-1 and J usage is TRBJ1-3; D may be TRBD1 (6 bases). The CDR3 is 16 amino acids. Deletions cut 0 bases from V and 0 bases from J, with 12 bases between. Germline V CDR1 and CDR2: SQVTM, ANQGSEA. The CDR3 nucleotides read TGCAGCGTTGAAGATCTGCCACAGGGCTCTGGAAACACCATATATTTT. It encodes CSVEDLPQGSGNTIYF.

The chain is built from TRBV19 and TRBJ2-3, with D possibly TRBD2 on 5 matching bases. Trimming removed 6 bases from V and 1 base from J, with 14 bases in between. Germline V gene sequence: CDR1 LNHDA, CDR2 SQIVND (reference sequence). The CDR3 has 15 amino acids. In DNA form, the CDR3 reads TGTGCCAGTAGGAGAGAGGGTTGGGGCACAGATACGCAGTATTTT. Encoded protein: CASRREGWGTDTQYF. The whole variable domain, filled in from reference TRBV19 and TRBJ2-3, reads DGGITQSPKYLFRKEGQNVTLSCEQNLNHDAMYWYRQDPGQGLRLIYYSQIVNDFQKGDIAEGYSVSREKKESFPLTVTSAQKNPTAFYLCASRREGWGTDTQYFGPGTRLTVL.

This sequence joins TRBV23-1 and TRBJ1-1, with a tentative D call TRBD1 (5 bases). TRBV23-1 is reported as an ORF; its role is uncertain. V lost 9 bases, J lost 3 bases, and 17 bases lay in between. This CDR3 spans 14 amino acids. CDR3 in DNA: TGCGCCAGACGGGGGGTGGAAGTGGACACTGAAGCTTTCTTT. Translating gives CARRGVEVDTEAFF.

The chain links TRBV15 to TRBJ1-2, with 7 nucleotides matching TRBD1. This CDR3 comprises 14 residues. V gave up 3 bases and J gave up 7 bases; unmatched junction bases: 8. Per germline, CDR1 LNHNV and CDR2 YYDKDF (reference sequence). The CDR3 loop is CATSRGGTVGGYTF. For the CDR3, the DNA is TGTGCCACCAGCAGGGGAGGGACAGTTGGTGGCTACACCTTC.

Concerning this clone itself: Other DNA sequences of this sample code for an identical CDR3. The rearrangement joins TRBV15 to TRBJ2-1; the D gene is possibly TRBD2 (6 bases). CDR1 and CDR2 (germline): LNHNV, YYDKDF (reference sequence). There are 16 residues in the CDR3. The V gene lost 0 bases and the J gene lost 0 bases, with 9 bases spanning the gap. The CDR3 nucleotides read TGTGCCACCAGCAGAGAGGGAGGAAGCTCCTACAATGAGCAGTTCTTC. It yields the protein CATSREGGSSYNEQFF.

V and J are TRBV4-1 and TRBJ2-1, with a weak D call TRBD2 (7 bases). With 4 bases removed from V and 3 bases from J, the gap between germline ends came to 16 bases. Germline lookup yields CDR1 MGHRA and CDR2 YSYEKL. The CDR3 length is 16 residues. The CDR3 loop reads CASSPRLGGVYNEQFF. The DNA of the CDR3 is TGCGCCAGCAGCCCCCGACTAGGGGGGGTCTACAATGAGCAGTTCTTC.

This clone was detected once. The CDR3 loop reads CASSPQMAYYGYTF. As DNA, the CDR3 is TGTGCCAGCAGTCCTCAGATGGCATACTATGGCTACACCTTC. The rearrangement joins TRBV28 to TRBJ1-2; D is undetermined. The CDR3 loop spans 14 amino acids. Per germline, CDR1 MDHEN and CDR2 SYDVKM. Trimming shortened V by 5 bases and J by 3 bases, and 13 bases separated the two germline ends.